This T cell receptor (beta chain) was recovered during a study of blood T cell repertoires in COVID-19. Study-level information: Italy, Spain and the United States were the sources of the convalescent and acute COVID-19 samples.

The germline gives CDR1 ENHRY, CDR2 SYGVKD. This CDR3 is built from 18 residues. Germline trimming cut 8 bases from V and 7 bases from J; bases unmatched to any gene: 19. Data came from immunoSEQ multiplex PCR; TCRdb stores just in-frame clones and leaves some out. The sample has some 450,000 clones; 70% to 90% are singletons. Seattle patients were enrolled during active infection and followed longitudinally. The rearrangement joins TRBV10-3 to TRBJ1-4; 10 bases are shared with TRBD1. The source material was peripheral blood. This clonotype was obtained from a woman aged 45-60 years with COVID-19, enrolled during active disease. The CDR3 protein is CAIGSGTGDRVGGEKLFF. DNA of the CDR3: TGTGCCATCGGATCCGGGACAGGGGATCGCGTGGGGGGTGAAAAACTGTTTTTT.